This T cell receptor beta chain comes out of a study of circulating tumor DNA in untreated peripheral T-cell lymphoma (dated by TCRdb to 2020 to 2023). A note on this clone: Its cognate antigen has yet to be identified. No much larger clone exists at a distance of one base, and base qualities are not known.

Study-wide conclusions, independent of this receptor: Tumor-specific clonotypes were found in about three quarters of patients, coming from approximately 87% of baseline tissues and about 70% of baseline serum samples.

V gives up 0 bases and J gives up 1 base, and the segment between their germline ends measures 5 bases. The CDR3 sequence holds 14 residues, the cysteine and phenylalanine included. The only DNA kept is the CDR3, 42 bases in frame from the first base. For CDR1 and CDR2, the germline V gene lists WSHSY and SAAADI. The library was prepared using the immunoSEQ multiplex PCR assay. The source is immuneACCESS, and TCRdb retained only in-frame sequences with V and J called. Part of the clones is not carried over; for the studies checked, unresolved V genes explain less than half of this, and the remainder is unexplained. The sample table shows more than 5,500 clones, and approximately 80% are seen once. Roughly 28% of the sample rests with the top ten. To identify tumor-specific TCR clonotypes, tumor tissue taken at baseline, before any treatment, was sequenced. To monitor patients with peripheral T-cell lymphoma who were getting frontline treatment on a trial, the study applied next-generation sequencing to T-cell receptor sequences.

The sample consisted of tumor tissue. The chain is assembled from TRBV10-2 and TRBJ2-3; no D gene is confidently identified. The TCR was taken from a human donor with peripheral T-cell lymphoma. The CDR3 amino acid sequence is: CASSESGGTDTQYF. The DNA sequence is TGCGCCAGCAGTGAGTCTGGGGGCACAGATACGCAGTATTTT.